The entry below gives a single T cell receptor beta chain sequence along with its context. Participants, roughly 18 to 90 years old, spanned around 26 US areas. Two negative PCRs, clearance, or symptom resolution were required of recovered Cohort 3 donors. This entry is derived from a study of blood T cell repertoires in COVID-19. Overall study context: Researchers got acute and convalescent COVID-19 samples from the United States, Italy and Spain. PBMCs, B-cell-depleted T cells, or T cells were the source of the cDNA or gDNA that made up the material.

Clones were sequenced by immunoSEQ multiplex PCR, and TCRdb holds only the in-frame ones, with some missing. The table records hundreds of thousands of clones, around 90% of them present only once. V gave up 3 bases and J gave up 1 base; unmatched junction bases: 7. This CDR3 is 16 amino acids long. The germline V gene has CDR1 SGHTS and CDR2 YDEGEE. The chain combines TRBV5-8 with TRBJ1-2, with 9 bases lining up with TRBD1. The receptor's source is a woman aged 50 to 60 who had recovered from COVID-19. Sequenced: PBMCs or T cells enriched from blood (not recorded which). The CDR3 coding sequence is TGTGCCAGCAGCTCTAACAGGGGGCCCCGTAACTATGGCTACACCTTC. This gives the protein CASSSNRGPRNYGYTF.